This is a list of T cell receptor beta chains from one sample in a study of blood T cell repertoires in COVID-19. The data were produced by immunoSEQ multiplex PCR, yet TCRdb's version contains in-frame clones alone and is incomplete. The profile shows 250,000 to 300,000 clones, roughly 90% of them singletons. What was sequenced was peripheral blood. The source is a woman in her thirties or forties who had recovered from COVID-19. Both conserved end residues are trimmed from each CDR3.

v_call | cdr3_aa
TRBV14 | ASSQEGGRTGELF
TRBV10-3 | AMSGGPTSSGELF
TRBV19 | ASSPEGGTGVGSGYGYT
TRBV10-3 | AISDRDTSNYGYT
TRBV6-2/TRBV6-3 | ASSWRGGYEQF
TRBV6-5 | ASSRVNDNYGYT
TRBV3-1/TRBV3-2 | ASSSPGDTQY
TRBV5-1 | ASSFTLAGKTGELF
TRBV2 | ASRERGSGANVLT
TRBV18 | ASSPSLVSYNEQF
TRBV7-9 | ASSPLTGIGTEAF
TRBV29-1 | SVEGTSGSSYNEQF
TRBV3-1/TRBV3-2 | ASSQDQMQVFSGELF
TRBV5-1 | ASSLGWGGNTEAF
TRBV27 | ASSPQAPGNQPQH
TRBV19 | ASSIGQGSGQPQH
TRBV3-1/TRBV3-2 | ASSQGADSYEQY
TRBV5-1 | ASSFDGLGQF
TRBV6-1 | ASSAVLGLAGHYNEQF
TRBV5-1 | ASSLVRESLTGELF
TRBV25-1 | ASSGQGGGEQF
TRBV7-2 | ASSLVWGSSTDTQY
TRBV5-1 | ASSSRTSGDFSTDTQY
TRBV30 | AWSASQVNTEAF
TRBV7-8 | ASSEPPRGSTGELF
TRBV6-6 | ASSYSPGQPQH
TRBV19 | ASSTTGGPYNEQF
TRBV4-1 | ASSPLGTSNEKLF
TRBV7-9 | ASSSHGGGNEQF
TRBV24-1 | ATSGGPGTRDQETQY
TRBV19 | ASSIRSSGQETQY
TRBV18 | ASSPFGTSGYNEQF
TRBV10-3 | AISESIGSLYNEQF
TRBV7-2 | ASSPGAVGGANVLT
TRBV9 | ASSVAGLAKNIQY
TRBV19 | ASSTVVLETQY
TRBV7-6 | ASSAGGIPPDTQY
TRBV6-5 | AKTGTNNNEQF
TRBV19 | ASSMGQVGQPQH
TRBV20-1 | SASNGQGAEKLF
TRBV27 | ASSRGQGAQY
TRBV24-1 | ATSGTSGYTDTQY
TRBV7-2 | ASSSGGKKETQY
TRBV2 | ASTPGTSDQETQY
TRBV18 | ASSPVGGMNTEAF
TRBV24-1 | ATSEGSNEKLF
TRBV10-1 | ASSQTSGTDTQY
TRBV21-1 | ASSKDVGVSYEQY
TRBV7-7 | ASSLAGDSGYDYEQY
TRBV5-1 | ASSPMYSGDEQF
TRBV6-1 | ASSDDRASNQPQH
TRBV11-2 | ASSYRDRGDEQF
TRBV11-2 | ASSLTGGSGNEQF
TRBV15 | AVPGLVGDEQF
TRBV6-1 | ASSVGNPGQGANTIY
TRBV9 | ASSGGAGSYNEQF
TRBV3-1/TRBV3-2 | ASSQGVRGDQPQH
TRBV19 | ASMRQGNEKLF
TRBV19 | ASGEGSGGQETQY